This entry lists 28 T cell receptor beta chains sequenced from one sample in a study of cytomegalovirus exposure and HLA in healthy donors (dated by TCRdb to 2016 to 2017). The library was prepared using the immunoSEQ multiplex PCR assay. A mixture of 60 forward primers for TCR Vbeta segments and 13 reverse primers for TCR Jbeta segments was used in the multiplex PCR. Drawn from immuneACCESS, this table holds only the in-frame rearrangements with V and J called that TCRdb kept. Clones are partly lost; checked studies trace under half to an unresolved V gene and leave the rest unexplained. Counted in this sample were some 220,000 clones; around 80% of them appeared once. The ten biggest clones cover approximately 0.47% of the sample. The specimen sequenced was PBMCs. Receptors originate from a boy younger than 18 in good health and CMV-seronegative.

The rearrangement uses TRBV18 and TRBJ2-3; TRBD2 might be the D (7 bases). This CDR3 has 15 amino acids. Trimming took 4 bases from V and 3 from J, leaving 14 bases between them. Looked up from germline, CDR1 is KGHSH and CDR2 is LQKENI. The CDR3 reads CASSQPRGQTDTQYF. CDR3 in DNA: TGTGCCAGCTCACAACCGCGGGGGCAAACAGATACGCAGTATTTT.

CDR3 sequence: CASSSLGDRAFF. In nucleotides, the CDR3 is TGTGCCAGCAGCTCTCTAGGGGACAGAGCTTTCTTT. The rearrangement joins TRBV13 to TRBJ1-1; 7 bases agree with TRBD1. Germline values: CDR1 PRHDT, CDR2 FYEKMQ (reference sequence). J was trimmed by 10 bases and V by 4 bases; bases with no gene match: 6. The CDR3 consists of 12 residues.

This sequence joins TRBV10-1 and TRBJ2-1, with 8 bases matching TRBD2. The length of the CDR3 is 16 residues. The junction had 5 bases not matched to a gene; V was cut back by 0 bases and J by 4 bases. Germline assignment: CDR1 WNHNN and CDR2 SYGVQD (reference sequence). The CDR3 reads CASSESGVAGYNEQFF. The CDR3 nucleotides read TGCGCCAGCAGTGAGTCTGGGGTAGCGGGGTACAATGAGCAGTTCTTC.

The chain is built from TRBV6-6 and TRBJ1-2, with 12 bases aligning to TRBD1. From germline, CDR1 is MNHNY and CDR2 SVGAGI (reference sequence). This CDR3 is built from 16 residues. The V and J ends lost 6 bases and 2 bases, in that order; junction bases with no gene match: 7. The CDR3 nucleotides read TGTGCCAGCAGGGGACCCGGGACAGGGGGCAACTATGGCTACACCTTC. Translating gives CASRGPGTGGNYGYTF.

The V gene is TRBV30, the J gene TRBJ1-1; TRBD1 is a possible D gene (5 bases). The CDR3 has 13 residues. The V gene lost 2 bases and the J gene lost 4 bases, with 11 bases spanning the gap. CDR1 is GTSNPN, CDR2 SVGIG, per germline (reference sequence). CDR3 amino acids: CAWSPDSSTEAFF. The CDR3 DNA sequence: TGTGCCTGGAGTCCCGACAGCAGCACTGAAGCTTTCTTT.

Concerning this clone: An end of the junction differs from the germline gene, which may be a read error. The V call is TRBV7-9, the J call TRBJ1-2; no clear D. The germline V gene encodes CDR1 SEHNR and CDR2 FQNEAQ (reference sequence). The CDR3 spans 12 residues. The CDR3 region is CSSSLPLSGYTF. CDR3 DNA sequence: TGTTCCAGCAGCTTACCCTTATCTGGCTACACCTTC.

The chain has TRBV29-1 and TRBJ1-1, with 7 bases aligning to TRBD1. The germline CDR1 and CDR2 sequences are SQVTM and ANQGSEA. The CDR3 extends over 14 amino acids. The trim removed 8 bases at V and 1 base at J, leaving 10 bases unmatched. CDR3 nucleotide sequence: TGCAGCTCAAACAGGGGTTTGGGGAACACTGAAGCTTTCTTT. Its protein is CSSNRGLGNTEAFF. Combining the CDR3 with reference TRBV29-1 and TRBJ1-1 gives the whole variable domain SAVISQKPSRDICQRGTSLTIQCQVDSQVTMMFWYRQQPGQSLTLIATANQGSEATYESGFVIDKFPISRPNLTFSTLTVSNMSPEDSSIYLCSSNRGLGNTEAFFGQGTRLTVV.

The CDR3: CASSSGQGNDEQFF. CDR3 sequence (DNA): TGTGCCAGCAGCTCGGGACAGGGGAACGATGAGCAGTTCTTC. The rearrangement joins TRBV7-9 to TRBJ2-1; TRBD1 agrees at 10 bases. CDR1 is SEHNR, CDR2 FQNEAQ, per germline (reference sequence). This CDR3 has 14 residues. J was trimmed by 8 bases and V by 4 bases; bases with no gene match: 5.

The rearrangement links TRBV30 to TRBJ1-1; TRBD1 is a possible D gene (5 bases). Germline V gene data show CDR1 as GTSNPN and CDR2 as SVGIG (reference sequence). The CDR3 is 12 amino acids. Trimming shortened V by 6 bases and J by 1 base, and 9 bases separated the two germline ends. The CDR3, as DNA: TGTGCCTGCCTGGGGCGGAACACTGAAGCTTTCTTT. This translates into CACLGRNTEAFF. Full variable domain (remainder filled in from reference TRBV30 and TRBJ1-1): SQTIHQWPATLVQPVGSPLSLECTVEGTSNPNLYWYRQAAGRGLQLLFYSVGIGQISSEVPQNLSASRPQDRQFILSSKKLLLSDSGFYLCACLGRNTEAFFGQGTRLTVV.

This sequence joins TRBV13 and TRBJ2-5, with 8 bases aligning to TRBD2. The germline V gene has CDR1 PRHDT and CDR2 FYEKMQ (reference sequence). CDR3 length: 12 residues. Losses at the gene ends were 4 bases for V and 9 bases for J; bases not matched to a gene: 4. CDR3 residues: CASSSREGAQYF. CDR3 nucleotides: TGTGCCAGCAGCTCACGGGAGGGGGCCCAGTACTTC.

For this clone: The germline gene is not matched at one end of the junction; a read error may be the cause. The genes are TRBV20-1 and TRBJ2-7; D gene ambiguous. The CDR3 loop spans 11 amino acids. CDR1 is DFQATT, CDR2 SNEGSKA, per germline (reference sequence). Here the CDR3 DNA reads TGCAGTGCGAGAGTTTACTACGAGCAGTACTTC. Amino acids: CSARVYYEQYF.

The chain recombines TRBV30 with TRBJ2-3; 9 bases align to TRBD2. The germline V gene has CDR1 GTSNPN and CDR2 SVGIG (reference sequence). The V segment lost 2 bases and the J segment 2 bases; nucleotides outside the gene matches: 5. The CDR3 is 15 residues long. CDR3 coding DNA: TGTGCCTGGAGTACGCGGGGGGGCCTCACAGATACGCAGTATTTT. Translation: CAWSTRGGLTDTQYF.

The gene calls are TRBV7-9 and TRBJ1-1; D unresolved. Germline values: CDR1 SEHNR, CDR2 FQNEAQ (reference sequence). The CDR3 is 12 residues long. V was trimmed by 0 bases and J by 8 bases, leaving 7 bases between them. This CDR3 is CASSLASGEAFF. The CDR3 nucleotides are TGTGCCAGCAGCTTAGCATCGGGGGAAGCTTTCTTT.

The V and J genes are TRBV9 and TRBJ2-5; weak D call: TRBD1 (5 bases). V lost 0 bases and J lost 3, with 6 bases in between. The V gene's germline CDR1 is SGDLS and CDR2 YYNGEE. This CDR3 has 13 amino acids. CDR3 bases: TGTGCCAGCAGCGTAGAGGGGAAAGAGACCCAGTACTTC. It specifies CASSVEGKETQYF. Together with reference TRBV9 and TRBJ2-5, the CDR3 gives the full variable domain: DSGVTQTPKHLITATGQRVTLRCSPRSGDLSVYWYQQSLDQGLQFLIQYYNGEERAKGNILERFSAQQFPDLHSELNLSSLELGDSALYFCASSVEGKETQYFGPGTRLLVL.

The CDR3 here is CAWSGAGGRTQYF. CDR3 DNA: TGTGCCTGGAGTGGAGCGGGAGGGCGGACGCAGTATTTT. The chain uses TRBV30 and TRBJ2-3; 10 nucleotides line up with TRBD2. Losses at the gene ends were 1 base for V and 9 bases for J; bases not matched to a gene: 4. This CDR3 has 13 residues. The germline V gene has CDR1 GTSNPN and CDR2 SVGIG (reference sequence).

V and J are TRBV2 and TRBJ1-1; no clear D. Looked up from germline, CDR1 is SNHLY and CDR2 is FYNNEI. There are 14 residues in the CDR3. Trimming left V 0 bases short and J 6 bases short, with 11 bases between. This chain's CDR3 is CASSEALTFSEAFF. The CDR3 bases are TGTGCCAGCAGTGAAGCGCTTACATTCTCTGAAGCTTTCTTT. Together with reference TRBV2 and TRBJ1-1, the CDR3 gives the full variable domain: EPEVTQTPSHQVTQMGQEVILRCVPISNHLYFYWYRQILGQKVEFLVSFYNNEISEKSEIFDDQFSVERPDGSNFTLKIRSTKLEDSAMYFCASSEALTFSEAFFGQGTRLTVV.

The J gene is TRBJ2-5, the V gene TRBV21-1; the listed D gene, TRBD2, was not tested against the DNA. TRBV21-1 counts as a pseudogene. This CDR3 spans 18 amino acids. The CDR3 nucleotides read TGTGCCAGCAGCAAACGGGGGGGACTAGCGGGGACCCTGGAGACCCAGTACTTC. This sequence encodes CASSKRGGLAGTLETQYF.

This clone has more than one count but fewer than ten. The chain uses TRBV5-1 and TRBJ1-4; D is unclear. From germline, CDR1 is SGHRS and CDR2 YFSETQ. The CDR3 consists of 14 residues. V was shortened by 4 bases and J by 10 bases, with 17 bases between the two germline ends. The CDR3, as DNA: TGCGCCAGCAGCCCCGCCGGGGAGGCGGGAAAACTGTTTTTT. Protein: CASSPAGEAGKLFF.

The V gene is TRBV9, the J gene TRBJ2-7; a weak D match, TRBD2 (5 bases). The CDR3 is 15 amino acids. Germline CDR1 is SGDLS and CDR2 is YYNGEE. The ends were cut back, 0 bases at V and 5 bases at J, with 15 bases in the middle. CDR3 coding DNA: TGTGCCAGCAGCGTAGCATCGAGGACTCTCGACGAGCAGTACTTC. Translation gives CASSVASRTLDEQYF.

The chain couples TRBV18 to TRBJ2-5; 7 nucleotides match TRBD1. Per germline, CDR1 KGHSH and CDR2 LQKENI. Unmatched junction bases numbered 5, after V lost 3 bases and J lost 1 base. The CDR3 consists of 15 residues. This chain's CDR3 is CASSPRRQGQETQYF. The CDR3 DNA sequence: TGTGCCAGCTCACCCCGGCGACAGGGCCAAGAGACCCAGTACTTC.

The chain is built from TRBV5-1 and TRBJ2-5, with 9 bases lining up with TRBD2. Trimming at V came to 5 bases and at J to 5 bases, leaving 10 bases not matched to a gene. Germline loops: CDR1 SGHRS, CDR2 YFSETQ. The CDR3 contains 15 residues. The CDR3 nucleotides are TGCGCCAGCAGACGGTGGACTAGCGCGAAGGAGACCCAGTACTTC. Protein sequence: CASRRWTSAKETQYF.

CDR3 nucleotide sequence: TGTGCCAGCAGTGAAACAGTGACAGACACCTACGAGCAGTACTTC. Amino acid sequence: CASSETVTDTYEQYF. The chain is built from TRBV2 and TRBJ2-7; possibly TRBD1 for D (5 bases). Trimming took off 2 bases at V and 2 bases at J, with 13 bases between the two ends. CDR1 is SNHLY and CDR2 is FYNNEI in the germline V gene. This CDR3 has 15 amino acids.

This clone appeared once. The chain couples TRBV5-1 to TRBJ2-3; no clear D gene. Trimming removed 0 bases at V and 0 bases at J, with 5 bases between. The CDR3 has 14 residues. Germline CDR1 SGHRS, CDR2 YFSETQ. This CDR3 reads CASSLGSSTDTQYF. CDR3 nucleotide sequence: TGCGCCAGCAGCTTGGGTAGTAGCACAGATACGCAGTATTTT. Full variable domain (outside the CDR3, taken from reference TRBV5-1 and TRBJ2-3): KAGVTQTPRYLIKTRGQQVTLSCSPISGHRSVSWYQQTPGQGLQFLFEYFSETQRNKGNFPGRFSGRQFSNSRSEMNVSTLELGDSALYLCASSLGSSTDTQYFGPGTRLTVL.

The chain uses TRBV5-1 and TRBJ2-7; D call uncertain. V was clipped by 4 bases and J by 5 bases, with 13 bases between them. Germline V lookup: CDR1 SGHRS, CDR2 YFSETQ. The CDR3 has 13 amino acids. The CDR3 spells CASSTPPADEQYF. The CDR3 nucleotides read TGCGCCAGCAGCACCCCCCCGGCGGACGAGCAGTACTTC.

This clone has just one count. The chain carries TRBV5-1 and TRBJ2-7; 7 positions match TRBD1. The CDR3 spans 13 residues. After removal of 4 bases from V and 3 bases from J, the junction contained 4 bases not matched to a gene. Germline values: CDR1 SGHRS, CDR2 YFSETQ. The CDR3 loop is CASSGGQLYEQYF. CDR3 DNA sequence: TGCGCCAGCAGCGGGGGACAGCTCTACGAGCAGTACTTC.

This chain connects TRBV9 to TRBJ1-2, with D possibly being TRBD1 (5 bases). Germline V CDR1 and CDR2: SGDLS, YYNGEE. CDR3 length: 14 amino acids. V lost 0 bases, J lost 4 bases, and 10 bases lay in between. In DNA, the CDR3 is TGTGCCAGCAGCGTAGGGGGGGAGGGCTATGGCTACACCTTC. Translated, it gives CASSVGGEGYGYTF.

Only a few counts were recorded for this clone. The chain links TRBV4-1 to TRBJ1-1; D is undetermined. CDR1 is MGHRA and CDR2 is YSYEKL in the germline V gene. V was trimmed by 0 bases and J by 3 bases, leaving 11 bases between them. The length of the CDR3 is 15 residues. The CDR3 coding sequence is TGCGCCAGCAGCCAAGAGGGGAGTGGGGACACTGAAGCTTTCTTT. Its protein is CASSQEGSGDTEAFF.

Written as DNA, the CDR3 is TGCGCCAGCAGCTTGGCCGGCGGGCCCGAGCAGTACTTC. The encoded protein is CASSLAGGPEQYF. The chain uses TRBV5-1 and TRBJ2-7, with D perhaps TRBD2 (5 bases). CDR1 SGHRS and CDR2 YFSETQ come from the germline V gene. This CDR3 region has 13 residues. V was clipped by 0 bases and J by 6 bases, with 10 bases between them.